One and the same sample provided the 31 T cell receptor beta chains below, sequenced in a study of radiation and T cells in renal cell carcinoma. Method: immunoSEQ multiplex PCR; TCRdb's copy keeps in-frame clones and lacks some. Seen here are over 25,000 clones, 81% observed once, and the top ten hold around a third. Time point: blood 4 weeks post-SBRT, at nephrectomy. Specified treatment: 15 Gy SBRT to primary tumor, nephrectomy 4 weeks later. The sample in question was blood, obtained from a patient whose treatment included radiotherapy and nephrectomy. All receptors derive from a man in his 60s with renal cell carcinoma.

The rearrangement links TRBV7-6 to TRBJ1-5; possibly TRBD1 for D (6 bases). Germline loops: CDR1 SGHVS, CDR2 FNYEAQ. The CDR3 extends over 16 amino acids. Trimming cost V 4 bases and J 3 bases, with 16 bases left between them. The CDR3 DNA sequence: TGTGCCAGCAGCTGGGGGGAGGACAGTCTCAATCAGCCCCAGCATTTT. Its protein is CASSWGEDSLNQPQHF.

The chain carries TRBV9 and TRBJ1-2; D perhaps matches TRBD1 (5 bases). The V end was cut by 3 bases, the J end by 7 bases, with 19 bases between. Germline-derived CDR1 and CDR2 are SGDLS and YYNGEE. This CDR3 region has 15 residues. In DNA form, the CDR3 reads TGTGCCAGCAGCGGCCTGACCGGGGGATATTCTGGCTACACCTTC. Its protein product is CASSGLTGGYSGYTF.

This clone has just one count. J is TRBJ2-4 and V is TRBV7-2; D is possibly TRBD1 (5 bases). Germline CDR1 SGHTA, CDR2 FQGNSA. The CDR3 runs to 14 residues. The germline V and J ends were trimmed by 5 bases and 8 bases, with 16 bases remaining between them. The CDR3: CASSPRRRVHIQYF. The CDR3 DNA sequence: TGTGCCAGCAGCCCAAGACGCAGGGTGCACATTCAGTACTTC. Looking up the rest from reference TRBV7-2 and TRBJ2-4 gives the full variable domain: GAGVSQSPSNKVTEKGKDVELRCDPISGHTALYWYRQSLGQGLEFLIYFQGNSAPDKSGLPSDRFSAERTGGSVSTLTIQRTQQEDSAVYLCASSPRRRVHIQYFGAGTRLSVL.

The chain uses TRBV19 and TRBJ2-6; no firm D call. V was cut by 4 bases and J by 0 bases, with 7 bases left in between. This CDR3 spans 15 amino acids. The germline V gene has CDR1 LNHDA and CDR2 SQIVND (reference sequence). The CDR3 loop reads CASSTVLSGANVLTF. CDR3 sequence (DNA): TGTGCCAGTAGTACGGTCCTCTCTGGGGCCAACGTCCTGACTTTC. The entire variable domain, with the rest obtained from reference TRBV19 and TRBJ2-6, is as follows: DGGITQSPKYLFRKEGQNVTLSCEQNLNHDAMYWYRQDPGQGLRLIYYSQIVNDFQKGDIAEGYSVSREKKESFPLTVTSAQKNPTAFYLCASSTVLSGANVLTFGAGSRLTVL.

CDR3: CASSPPVSPGGGKSSGANVLTF. In DNA, the CDR3 is TGTGCCAGCTCACCACCGGTATCCCCAGGAGGGGGCAAGAGCTCTGGGGCCAACGTCCTGACTTTC. The chain combines TRBV18 with TRBJ2-6; D may be TRBD1 (7 bases). The CDR3 is 22 residues long. Germline CDR1 and CDR2: KGHSH and LQKENI. V was shortened by 0 bases and J by 0 bases, with 24 bases between the two germline ends.

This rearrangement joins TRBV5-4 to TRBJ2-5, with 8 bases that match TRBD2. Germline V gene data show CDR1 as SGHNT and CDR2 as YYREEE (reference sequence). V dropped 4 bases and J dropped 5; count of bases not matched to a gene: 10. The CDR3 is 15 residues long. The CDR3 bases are TGTGCCAGCAGCCCTTCGGGGGGGAGCGACGAGACCCAGTACTTC. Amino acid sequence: CASSPSGGSDETQYF.

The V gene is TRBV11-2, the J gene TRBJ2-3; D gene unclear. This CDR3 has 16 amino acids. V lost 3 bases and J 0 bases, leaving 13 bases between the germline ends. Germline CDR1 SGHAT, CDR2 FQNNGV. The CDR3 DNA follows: TGTGCCAGCAGCTTGACCTTGTCCGCTAGCACAGATACGCAGTATTTT. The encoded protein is CASSLTLSASTDTQYF.

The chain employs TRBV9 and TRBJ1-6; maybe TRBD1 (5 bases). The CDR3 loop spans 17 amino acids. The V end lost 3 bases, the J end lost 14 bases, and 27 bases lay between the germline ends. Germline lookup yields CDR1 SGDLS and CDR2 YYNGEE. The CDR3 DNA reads TGTGCCAGCAGCGATCGGCCCAACAGGAGCGGCGGGTTAACCCTCCACTTT. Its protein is CASSDRPNRSGGLTLHF. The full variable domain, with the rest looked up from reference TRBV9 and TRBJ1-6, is DSGVTQTPKHLITATGQRVTLRCSPRSGDLSVYWYQQSLDQGLQFLIQYYNGEERAKGNILERFSAQQFPDLHSELNLSSLELGDSALYFCASSDRPNRSGGLTLHFGNGTRLTVT.

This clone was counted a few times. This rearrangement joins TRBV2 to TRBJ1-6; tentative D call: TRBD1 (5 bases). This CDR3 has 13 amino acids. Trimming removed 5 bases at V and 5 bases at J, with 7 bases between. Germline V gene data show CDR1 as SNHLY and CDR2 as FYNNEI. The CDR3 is CASSRQNNSPLHF. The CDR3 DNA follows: TGTGCCAGCAGTCGACAGAATAATTCACCCCTCCACTTT.

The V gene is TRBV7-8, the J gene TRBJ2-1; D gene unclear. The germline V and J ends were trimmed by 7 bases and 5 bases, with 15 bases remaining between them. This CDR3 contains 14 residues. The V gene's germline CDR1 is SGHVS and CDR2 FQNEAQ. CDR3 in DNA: TGTGCCAGCACCTTCTCCCCGGCCGACAATGAGCAGTTCTTC. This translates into CASTFSPADNEQFF.

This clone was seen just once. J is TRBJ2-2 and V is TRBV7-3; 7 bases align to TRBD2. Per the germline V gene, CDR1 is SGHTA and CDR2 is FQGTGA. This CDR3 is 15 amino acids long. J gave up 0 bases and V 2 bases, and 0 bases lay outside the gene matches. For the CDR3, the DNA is TGTGCCAGCAGCTTACGGGGGGCGAACACCGGGGAGCTGTTTTTT. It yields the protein CASSLRGANTGELFF.

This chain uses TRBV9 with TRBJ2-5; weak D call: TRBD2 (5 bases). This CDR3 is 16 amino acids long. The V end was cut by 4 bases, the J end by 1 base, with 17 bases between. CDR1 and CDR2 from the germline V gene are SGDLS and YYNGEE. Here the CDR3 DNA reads TGTGCCAGCAGCCCCCGGCTAGCTGCCTCCCAAGAGACCCAGTACTTC. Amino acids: CASSPRLAASQETQYF.

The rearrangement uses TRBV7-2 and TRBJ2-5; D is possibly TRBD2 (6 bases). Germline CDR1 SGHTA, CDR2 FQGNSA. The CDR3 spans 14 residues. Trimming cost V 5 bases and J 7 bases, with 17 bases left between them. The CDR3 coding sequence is TGTGCCAGCAGCCAAGGACTTGGGGGAGGGACCCAGTACTTC. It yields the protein CASSQGLGGGTQYF.

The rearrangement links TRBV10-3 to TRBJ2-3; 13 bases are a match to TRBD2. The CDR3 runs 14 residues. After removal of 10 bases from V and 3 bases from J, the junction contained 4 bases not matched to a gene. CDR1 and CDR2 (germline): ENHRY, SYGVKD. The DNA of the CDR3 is TGTGCCACCCGGACTAGCGGGAGTACAGATACGCAGTATTTT. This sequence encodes CATRTSGSTDTQYF.

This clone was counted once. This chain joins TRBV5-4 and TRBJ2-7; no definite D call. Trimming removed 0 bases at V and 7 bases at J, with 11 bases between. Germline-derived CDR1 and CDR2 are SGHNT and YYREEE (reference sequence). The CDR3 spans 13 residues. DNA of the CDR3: TGTGCCAGCAGCTTGGATGGTGCACGGGAGCAGTACTTC. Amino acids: CASSLDGAREQYF. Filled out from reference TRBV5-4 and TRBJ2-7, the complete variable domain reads ETGVTQSPTHLIKTRGQQVTLRCSSQSGHNTVSWYQQALGQGPQFIFQYYREEENGRGNFPPRFSGLQFPNYSSELNVNALELDDSALYLCASSLDGAREQYFGPGTRLTVT.

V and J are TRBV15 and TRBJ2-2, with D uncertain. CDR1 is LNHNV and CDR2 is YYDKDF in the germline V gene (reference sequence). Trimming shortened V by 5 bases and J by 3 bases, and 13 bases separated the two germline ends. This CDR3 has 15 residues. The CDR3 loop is CATSGNTIDTGELFF. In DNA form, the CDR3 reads TGTGCCACCAGCGGCAATACCATCGACACCGGGGAGCTGTTTTTT.

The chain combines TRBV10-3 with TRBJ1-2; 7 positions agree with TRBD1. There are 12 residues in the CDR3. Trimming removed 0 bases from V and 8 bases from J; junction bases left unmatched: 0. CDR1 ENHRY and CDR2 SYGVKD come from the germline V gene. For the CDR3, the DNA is TGTGCCATCAGTGAGTCGACAGGGGGCTACACCTTC. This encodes CAISESTGGYTF.

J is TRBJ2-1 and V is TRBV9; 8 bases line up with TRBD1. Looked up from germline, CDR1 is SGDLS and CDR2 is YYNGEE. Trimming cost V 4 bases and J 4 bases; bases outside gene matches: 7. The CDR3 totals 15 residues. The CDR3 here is CASSKTDRGYNEQFF. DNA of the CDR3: TGTGCCAGCAGCAAGACCGACAGGGGTTACAATGAGCAGTTCTTC.

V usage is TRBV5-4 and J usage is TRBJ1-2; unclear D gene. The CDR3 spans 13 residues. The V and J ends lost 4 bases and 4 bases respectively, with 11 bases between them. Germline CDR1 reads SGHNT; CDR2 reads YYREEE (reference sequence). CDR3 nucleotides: TGTGCCAGCAGCACCGACGGGCTCTATGGCTACACCTTC. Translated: CASSTDGLYGYTF.

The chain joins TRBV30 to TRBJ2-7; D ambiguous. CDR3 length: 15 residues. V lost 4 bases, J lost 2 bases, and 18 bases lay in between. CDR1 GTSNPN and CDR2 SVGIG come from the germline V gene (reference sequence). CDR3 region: CAWTHRRSEPYEQYF. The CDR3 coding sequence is TGTGCCTGGACCCACCGCCGAAGCGAACCCTACGAGCAGTACTTC.

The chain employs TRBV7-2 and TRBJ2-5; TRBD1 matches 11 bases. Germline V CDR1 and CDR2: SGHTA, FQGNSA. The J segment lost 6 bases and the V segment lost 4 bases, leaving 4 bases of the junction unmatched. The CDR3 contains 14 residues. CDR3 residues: CASSSGQGAKTQYF. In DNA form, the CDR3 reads TGTGCCAGCAGCTCCGGACAGGGGGCAAAGACCCAGTACTTC.

This chain's CDR3 is CASSVASLARETQYF. DNA of the CDR3: TGTGCCAGCAGCGTAGCGTCCCTGGCCCGGGAGACCCAGTACTTC. This chain uses TRBV9 with TRBJ2-5, with D hard to call. The CDR3 is made up of 15 amino acids. CDR1 and CDR2 from the germline V gene are SGDLS and YYNGEE. Trimming took 0 bases from V and 5 from J, leaving 14 bases between them.

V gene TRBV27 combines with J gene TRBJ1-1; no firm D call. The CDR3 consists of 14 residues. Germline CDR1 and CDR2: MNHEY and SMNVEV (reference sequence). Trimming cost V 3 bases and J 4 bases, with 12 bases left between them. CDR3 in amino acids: CASSFLDLSTEAFF. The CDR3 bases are TGTGCCAGCAGTTTCCTGGATTTGTCCACTGAAGCTTTCTTT.

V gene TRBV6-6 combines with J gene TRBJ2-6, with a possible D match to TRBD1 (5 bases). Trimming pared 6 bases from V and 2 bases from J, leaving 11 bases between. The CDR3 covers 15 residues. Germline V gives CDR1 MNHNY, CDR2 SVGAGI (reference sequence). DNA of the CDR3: TGTGCCAGCAGCTTAGGGGTTACTGGGGCCAACGTCCTGACTTTC. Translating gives CASSLGVTGANVLTF.

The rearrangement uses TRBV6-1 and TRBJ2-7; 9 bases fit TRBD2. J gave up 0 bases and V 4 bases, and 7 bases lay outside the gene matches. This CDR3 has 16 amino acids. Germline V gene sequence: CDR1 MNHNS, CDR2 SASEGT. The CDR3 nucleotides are TGTGCCAGCAGTGGGCGGACGACTAGCGGCTCCTACGAGCAGTACTTC. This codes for CASSGRTTSGSYEQYF.

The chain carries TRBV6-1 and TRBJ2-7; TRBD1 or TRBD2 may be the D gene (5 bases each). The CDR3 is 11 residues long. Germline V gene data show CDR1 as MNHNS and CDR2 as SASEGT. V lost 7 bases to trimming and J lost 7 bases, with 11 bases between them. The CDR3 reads CASTLWGEQYF. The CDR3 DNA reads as TGTGCCAGCACCCTCTGGGGGGAGCAGTACTTC.

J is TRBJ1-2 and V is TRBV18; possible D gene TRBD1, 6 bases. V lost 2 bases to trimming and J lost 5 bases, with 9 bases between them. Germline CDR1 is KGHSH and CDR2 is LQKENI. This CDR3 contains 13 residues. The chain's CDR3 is CASSPWTEYGYTF. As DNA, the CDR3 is TGTGCCAGCTCACCATGGACAGAGTATGGCTACACCTTC.

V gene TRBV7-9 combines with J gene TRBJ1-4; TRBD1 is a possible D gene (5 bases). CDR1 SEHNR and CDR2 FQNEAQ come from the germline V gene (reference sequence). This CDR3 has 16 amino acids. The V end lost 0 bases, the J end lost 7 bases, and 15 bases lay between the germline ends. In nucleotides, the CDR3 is TGTGCCAGCAGCTTAGCCAAGCCTGTGAGGGGTGAAAAACTGTTTTTT. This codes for CASSLAKPVRGEKLFF. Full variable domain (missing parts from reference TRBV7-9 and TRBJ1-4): DTGVSQNPRHKITKRGQNVTFRCDPISEHNRLYWYRQTLGQGPEFLTYFQNEAQLEKSRLLSDRFSAERPKGSFSTLEIQRTEQGDSAMYLCASSLAKPVRGEKLFFGSGTQLSVL.

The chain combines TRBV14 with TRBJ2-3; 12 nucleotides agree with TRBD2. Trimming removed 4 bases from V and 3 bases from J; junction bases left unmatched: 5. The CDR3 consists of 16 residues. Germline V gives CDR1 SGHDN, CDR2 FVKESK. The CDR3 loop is CASSLLAGGLTDTQYF. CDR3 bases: TGTGCCAGCAGCCTCCTAGCGGGAGGGCTTACAGATACGCAGTATTTT.

The CDR3 DNA reads as TGCAGTGCTAGGGTTACGGGAAAGCAGTTCTTC. Protein: CSARVTGKQFF. The V call is TRBV20-1, the J call TRBJ2-1, with D possibly being TRBD2 (5 bases). Trimming stripped 3 bases from V and 11 bases from J, with 11 bases between. The CDR3 runs 11 residues. Germline CDR1 and CDR2: DFQATT and SNEGSKA (reference sequence).

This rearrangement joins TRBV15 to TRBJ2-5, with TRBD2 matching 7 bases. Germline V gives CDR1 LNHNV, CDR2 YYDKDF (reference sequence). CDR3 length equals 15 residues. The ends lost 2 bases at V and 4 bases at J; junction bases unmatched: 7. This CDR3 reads CATSRNAGEGETQYF. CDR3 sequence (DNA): TGTGCCACCAGCAGAAATGCGGGAGAGGGAGAGACCCAGTACTTC.